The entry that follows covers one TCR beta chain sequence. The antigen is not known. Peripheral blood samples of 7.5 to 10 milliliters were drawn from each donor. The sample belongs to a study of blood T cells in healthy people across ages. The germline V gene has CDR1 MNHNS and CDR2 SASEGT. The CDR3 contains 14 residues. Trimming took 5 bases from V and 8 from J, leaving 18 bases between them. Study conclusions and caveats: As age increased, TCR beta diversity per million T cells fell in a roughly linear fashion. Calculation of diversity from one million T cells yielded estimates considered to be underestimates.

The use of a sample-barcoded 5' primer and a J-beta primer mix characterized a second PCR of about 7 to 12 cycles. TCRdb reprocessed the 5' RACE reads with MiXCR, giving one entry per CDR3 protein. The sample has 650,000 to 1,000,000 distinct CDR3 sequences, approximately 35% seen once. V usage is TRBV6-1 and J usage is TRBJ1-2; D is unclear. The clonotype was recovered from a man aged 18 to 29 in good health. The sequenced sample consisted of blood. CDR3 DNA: TGTGCCAGCAGTTCGCCAGCCCGGGCAGCCGGCTACACCTTC. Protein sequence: CASSSPARAAGYTF.